Listed below are T cell receptor beta chains from one sample, sequenced in a study of T-cell reconstitution after alpha-beta-depleted transplantation in children. Each CDR3 protein gets one entry after TCRdb re-called the PCR reads with MiXCR. Of hundreds of thousands of distinct CDR3 sequences listed, 16% are singletons. Sequenced material: PBMCs, mostly from graft donor cells, taken 360 days after TCRalphabeta/CD19-depleted stem cell transplant. These receptor sequences come from a boy younger than two who had a stem cell transplant for Wiskott-Aldrich syndrome, so the T cells may come from the graft donor. Each CDR3 is given with its conserved first and last residue. A D gene is named only where the DNA matches it firmly. Clone size is not always given. Where it is, it says once, few, many or a class for expanded clones.

clone_size: many
v_call: TRBV7-9
j_call: TRBJ1-5
d_call: -
cdr3_aa: CASSLGRGSVRPQHF
cdr3_nt: TGTGCCAGCAGCTTAGGACGAGGGAGCGTGAGGCCCCAGCATTTT

clone_size: few
v_call: TRBV11-2
j_call: TRBJ2-1
d_call: TRBD2
cdr3_aa: CASSFGLANWNEQFF
cdr3_nt: TGTGCCAGCAGCTTCGGACTAGCCAATTGGAATGAGCAGTTCTTC

clone_size: few
v_call: TRBV28
j_call: TRBJ1-6
d_call: -
cdr3_aa: CASRPFGQPSPWTYNSPLHF
cdr3_nt: TGTGCCAGCAGACCCTTTGGACAGCCTTCTCCGTGGACCTATAATTCACCCCTCCACTTT

clone_size: few
v_call: TRBV12-3/TRBV12-4
j_call: TRBJ2-7
d_call: -
cdr3_aa: CASSLGGETYEQYF
cdr3_nt: TGTGCCAGCAGTTTAGGAGGGGAAACCTACGAGCAGTACTTC

clone_size: few
v_call: TRBV4-3
j_call: TRBJ2-7
d_call: TRBD2
cdr3_aa: CASSQDSCGGLASFGEQYF
cdr3_nt: TGCGCCAGCAGCCAAGATTCATGTGGGGGACTAGCGAGTTTCGGCGAGCAGTACTTC

clone_size: few
v_call: TRBV4-1
j_call: TRBJ2-2
d_call: -
cdr3_aa: CASSQGWQTNTGELFF
cdr3_nt: TGCGCCAGCAGCCAAGGATGGCAGACAAACACCGGGGAGCTGTTTTTT

clone_size: -
v_call: TRBV4-3
j_call: TRBJ2-2
d_call: -
cdr3_aa: CASSQDWAGSQTGEPFF
cdr3_nt: TGCGCCAGCAGCCAAGATTGGGCGGGGTCCCAGACCGGGGAGCCGTTTTTT

clone_size: -
v_call: TRBV7-6
j_call: TRBJ2-3
d_call: -
cdr3_aa: CASSLSGWSTDTQYF
cdr3_nt: TGTGCCAGCAGCCTCAGCGGGTGGAGCACAGATACGCAGTATTTT

clone_size: few
v_call: TRBV25-1
j_call: TRBJ1-1
d_call: -
cdr3_aa: CASSENTVKAFF
cdr3_nt: TGTGCCAGCAGTGAAAACACAGTAAAAGCTTTCTTT

clone_size: -
v_call: TRBV30
j_call: TRBJ2-5
d_call: TRBD2
cdr3_aa: CAWSVLAGETQYF
cdr3_nt: TGTGCCTGGAGTGTCCTAGCGGGGGAGACCCAGTACTTC

clone_size: -
v_call: TRBV6-6
j_call: TRBJ1-1
d_call: -
cdr3_aa: CASSYSYTEAFF
cdr3_nt: TGTGCCAGCAGTTACAGCTATACTGAAGCTTTCTTT

clone_size: -
v_call: TRBV7-2
j_call: TRBJ2-1
d_call: TRBD2
cdr3_aa: CASSLDRASGRREQFF
cdr3_nt: TGTGCCAGCAGCCTCGACAGGGCTAGCGGGAGGAGGGAGCAGTTCTTC

clone_size: -
v_call: TRBV13
j_call: TRBJ2-5
d_call: TRBD2
cdr3_aa: CASSALAGVGETQYF
cdr3_nt: TGTGCCAGCAGCGCCCTAGCGGGAGTGGGGGAGACCCAGTACTTC

clone_size: -
v_call: TRBV11-2
j_call: TRBJ2-5
d_call: TRBD2
cdr3_aa: CASSSGLAGGHQETQYF
cdr3_nt: TGTGCCAGCAGCTCGGGACTAGCGGGGGGGCACCAAGAGACCCAGTACTTC

clone_size: -
v_call: TRBV2
j_call: TRBJ1-4
d_call: -
cdr3_aa: CASSVSGWANEKLFF
cdr3_nt: TGTGCCAGCAGTGTGTCCGGGTGGGCTAATGAAAAACTGTTTTTT

clone_size: -
v_call: TRBV7-8
j_call: TRBJ2-1
d_call: TRBD2
cdr3_aa: CASSYGTRFFNEQFF
cdr3_nt: TGTGCCAGCAGCTACGGGACTAGATTTTTCAATGAGCAGTTCTTC

clone_size: -
v_call: TRBV2
j_call: TRBJ2-7
d_call: TRBD1
cdr3_aa: CASKGQSYEQYF
cdr3_nt: TGTGCCAGCAAGGGACAGTCCTACGAGCAGTACTTC

clone_size: -
v_call: TRBV30
j_call: TRBJ2-2
d_call: -
cdr3_aa: CAWGDTGELFF
cdr3_nt: TGTGCCTGGGGCGACACCGGGGAGCTGTTTTTT

clone_size: -
v_call: TRBV11-2
j_call: TRBJ2-7
d_call: TRBD2
cdr3_aa: CASSLVGPGLAGGSYEQYF
cdr3_nt: TGTGCCAGCAGCTTAGTAGGCCCGGGACTAGCGGGGGGATCCTACGAGCAGTACTTC

clone_size: -
v_call: TRBV2
j_call: TRBJ2-3
d_call: -
cdr3_aa: CASRTLSSRTQYF
cdr3_nt: TGTGCCAGCAGGACCCTTAGCAGCCGAACGCAGTATTTT

clone_size: -
v_call: TRBV20-1
j_call: TRBJ2-1
d_call: TRBD1
cdr3_aa: CSASRPGTAANEQFF
cdr3_nt: TGCAGTGCTAGTCGCCCCGGGACAGCGGCGAATGAGCAGTTCTTC

clone_size: -
v_call: TRBV3-1
j_call: TRBJ2-3
d_call: -
cdr3_aa: CATCQEGGLADFDTQYF
cdr3_nt: TGTGCCACCTGCCAAGAAGGGGGTCTAGCGGACTTTGATACGCAGTATTTT

clone_size: few
v_call: TRBV21-1
j_call: TRBJ2-2
d_call: -
cdr3_aa: CASTKKRGGFTNTGELFF
cdr3_nt: TGTGCCAGCACAAAAAAGAGGGGCGGATTTACGAACACCGGGGAGCTGTTTTTT

clone_size: few
v_call: TRBV20-1
j_call: TRBJ2-1
d_call: TRBD2
cdr3_aa: CSATWTSGGWANEQFF
cdr3_nt: TGCAGTGCAACTTGGACTAGCGGTGGATGGGCCAATGAGCAGTTCTTC

clone_size: -
v_call: TRBV7-2
j_call: TRBJ2-7
d_call: -
cdr3_aa: CASSIWQGSNEQYF
cdr3_nt: TGTGCCAGCAGCATCTGGCAGGGGTCTAACGAGCAGTACTTC

clone_size: few
v_call: TRBV4-1
j_call: TRBJ2-6
d_call: -
cdr3_aa: CASSQWPSGANVLTF
cdr3_nt: TGCGCCAGCAGCCAATGGCCCTCTGGGGCCAACGTCCTGACTTTC

clone_size: -
v_call: TRBV4-3
j_call: TRBJ1-4
d_call: -
cdr3_aa: CASSQDVSNEKLFF
cdr3_nt: TGCGCCAGCAGCCAAGACGTGTCAAATGAAAAACTGTTTTTT

clone_size: few
v_call: TRBV29-1
j_call: TRBJ2-7
d_call: -
cdr3_aa: CSVQAAGLYEQYF
cdr3_nt: TGCAGCGTCCAGGCGGCAGGGTTATACGAGCAGTACTTC

clone_size: -
v_call: TRBV7-6
j_call: TRBJ2-2
d_call: TRBD2
cdr3_aa: CASSFLAGGDTGELFF
cdr3_nt: TGTGCCAGCAGCTTTCTAGCGGGGGGGGACACCGGGGAGCTGTTTTTT

clone_size: few
v_call: TRBV20-1
j_call: TRBJ2-7
d_call: -
cdr3_aa: CSAREGFRYEQYF
cdr3_nt: TGCAGTGCTAGGGAGGGTTTCAGGTACGAGCAGTACTTC

clone_size: many
v_call: TRBV20-1
j_call: TRBJ1-2
d_call: -
cdr3_aa: CSAKGNSPNYGYTF
cdr3_nt: TGCAGTGCTAAAGGGAACAGTCCTAACTATGGCTACACCTTC

clone_size: -
v_call: TRBV3-1
j_call: TRBJ2-7
d_call: TRBD1
cdr3_aa: CASSLRQGPSYEQYF
cdr3_nt: TGTGCCAGCAGCCTTCGACAGGGGCCATCCTACGAGCAGTACTTC

clone_size: -
v_call: TRBV5-4
j_call: TRBJ2-3
d_call: -
cdr3_aa: CASSKPGSQYF
cdr3_nt: TGTGCCAGCAGCAAACCGGGATCGCAGTATTTT

clone_size: many
v_call: TRBV2
j_call: TRBJ2-5
d_call: -
cdr3_aa: CASSEVETQYF
cdr3_nt: TGTGCCAGCAGTGAGGTTGAGACCCAGTACTTC

clone_size: few
v_call: TRBV19
j_call: TRBJ2-7
d_call: TRBD2
cdr3_aa: CARHHGSSGYEQYF
cdr3_nt: TGTGCCAGACATCATGGGTCTAGCGGCTACGAGCAGTACTTC

clone_size: few
v_call: TRBV12-3/TRBV12-4
j_call: TRBJ1-5
d_call: TRBD1
cdr3_aa: CASRNRGENQPQHF
cdr3_nt: TGTGCCAGCAGGAACAGGGGAGAAAATCAGCCCCAGCATTTT

clone_size: many
v_call: TRBV5-1
j_call: TRBJ1-1
d_call: -
cdr3_aa: CASSPLVRPNTEAFF
cdr3_nt: TGCGCCAGCAGTCCCCTTGTAAGGCCGAACACTGAAGCTTTCTTT

clone_size: few
v_call: TRBV20-1
j_call: TRBJ2-1
d_call: TRBD2
cdr3_aa: CSAPPSSGRVNEQFF
cdr3_nt: TGCAGTGCCCCACCCTCTAGCGGGAGAGTGAATGAGCAGTTCTTC

clone_size: few
v_call: TRBV10-3
j_call: TRBJ2-7
d_call: -
cdr3_aa: CAIPTLARVYYEQYF
cdr3_nt: TGTGCCATCCCAACTTTGGCGCGGGTTTACTACGAGCAGTACTTC

clone_size: few
v_call: TRBV20-1
j_call: TRBJ2-6
d_call: -
cdr3_aa: CSASQTVGANVLTF
cdr3_nt: TGCAGTGCTAGCCAGACTGTTGGGGCCAACGTCCTGACTTTC